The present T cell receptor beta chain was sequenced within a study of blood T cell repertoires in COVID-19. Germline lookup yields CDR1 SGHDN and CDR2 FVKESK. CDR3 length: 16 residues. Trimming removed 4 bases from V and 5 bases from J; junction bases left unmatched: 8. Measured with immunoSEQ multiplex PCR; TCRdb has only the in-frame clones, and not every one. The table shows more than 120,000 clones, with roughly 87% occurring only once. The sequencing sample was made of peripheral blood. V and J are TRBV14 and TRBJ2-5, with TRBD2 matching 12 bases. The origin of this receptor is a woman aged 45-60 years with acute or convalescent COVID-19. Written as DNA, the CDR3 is TGTGCCAGCAGCCCGCGACTAGCGGGAGCTTTCGAGACCCAGTACTTC. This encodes CASSPRLAGAFETQYF.